The rows below give T cell receptor beta chains drawn from one sample of a study of T cells in Graves' hyperthyroidism and ophthalmopathy. TCRdb recomputed calls from the multiplex PCR reads with MiXCR, one row per CDR3 protein. This table has some 560,000 distinct CDR3 sequences, around 15% appearing once. Source material: blood. The receptors derive from a middle-aged woman with Graves' hyperthyroidism. Each CDR3 is given with its conserved first and last residue. Fields, in order: V gene, clone size, J gene, D gene, CDR3 DNA, CDR3 protein. D genes are given only for firm matches. The size entry is marked missing in some rows and otherwise reads once, few, many or a size class.

TRBV2,NA,TRBJ2-5,TRBD2,TGTGCCAGCAGTAACCCGACTAGCGGGGGGATCATCATAGAGACCCAGTACTTC,CASSNPTSGGIIIETQYF
TRBV5-1,few,TRBJ1-1,TRBD1,TGCGCCAGCAGCTTGGGGGACAGGGATATGGCTGAAGCTTCCTTT,CASSLGDRDMAEASF
TRBV6-1,many,TRBJ1-4,NA,TGTGCCAGCGGTGGCAGCACAAGAGAAAAACTGTTTTTT,CASGGSTREKLFF
TRBV3-1,NA,TRBJ2-7,NA,TGTGCCAGCAGCCAGGGGGACACTGATCCCTACGAGCAGTACTTC,CASSQGDTDPYEQYF
TRBV30,many,TRBJ2-3,TRBD2,TGTGCCTGGAGTCGAGCGGGGGTAACCACAGATACGCAGTATTTT,CAWSRAGVTTDTQYF
TRBV30,many,TRBJ1-5,NA,TGTGCCTGTTCACCGGGGGTAAATCAGCCCCAGCATTTT,CACSPGVNQPQHF
TRBV7-9,NA,TRBJ2-5,TRBD2,TGTGCCAGCAGCCCCCCGTCGGCGGGAGGGGGCGGGGAGACCCAGTACTTC,CASSPPSAGGGGETQYF
TRBV2,many,TRBJ2-1,NA,TGTGCCAGCAGTGGAAGTCTAGCGGAGCAGTTCTTC,CASSGSLAEQFF
TRBV7-2,many,TRBJ2-7,TRBD1,TGTGCCAGCAGCCAGACAGGGTCCATTTACGAGCAGTACTTC,CASSQTGSIYEQYF
TRBV28,many,TRBJ2-7,NA,TGTGCCAGCAGCCAACCCAGACTAGGCGACGACGAGCAGTACTTC,CASSQPRLGDDEQYF
TRBV24-1,many,TRBJ2-2,TRBD1,TGTGCCACCAGTGATTACAGGGGGAACACCGGGGAGCTGTTTTTT,CATSDYRGNTGELFF
TRBV13,NA,TRBJ2-2,TRBD2,TGTGCCAGCAGCTTAGTTCGCGGGGAGGGTAACACCGGGGAGCTGTTTTTT,CASSLVRGEGNTGELFF
TRBV29-1,few,TRBJ2-1,NA,TGCAGCGCCGAGACAGGTTCCTACAATGAGCAGTTCTTC,CSAETGSYNEQFF
TRBV12-3/TRBV12-4,many,TRBJ2-1,NA,TGTGCCAGCAGTTCCAACTATAGCCATGAGCAGTTCTTC,CASSSNYSHEQFF
TRBV7-2,NA,TRBJ2-5,NA,TGTGCCAGCAGCTTAGAACCGGGGGGCGTGCAGACCCAGTACTTC,CASSLEPGGVQTQYF